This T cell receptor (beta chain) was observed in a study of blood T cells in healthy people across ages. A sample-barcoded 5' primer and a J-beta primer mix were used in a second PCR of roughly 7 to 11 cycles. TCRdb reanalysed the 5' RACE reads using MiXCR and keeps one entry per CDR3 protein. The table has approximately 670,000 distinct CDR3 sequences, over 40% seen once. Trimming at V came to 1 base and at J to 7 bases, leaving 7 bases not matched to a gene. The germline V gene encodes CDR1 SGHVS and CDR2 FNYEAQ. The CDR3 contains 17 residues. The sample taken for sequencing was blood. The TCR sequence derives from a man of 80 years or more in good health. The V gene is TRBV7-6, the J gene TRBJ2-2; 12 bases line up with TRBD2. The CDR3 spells CASSLVLAGGPIGELFF. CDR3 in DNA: TGTGCCAGCAGCTTAGTACTAGCGGGAGGACCTATCGGGGAGCTGTTTTTT.